Listed below are T cell receptor beta chains from one sample, sequenced in a study of T-cell reconstitution after alpha-beta-depleted transplantation in children. TCRdb fed the PCR reads into MiXCR, producing one record per CDR3 protein. The sample lists about 900,000 distinct CDR3 sequences; around 30% were seen once. The sample consisted of PBMCs, mostly from graft donor cells, taken 360 days after TCRalphabeta/CD19-depleted stem cell transplant. These receptors were collected from a boy under two years old who had a stem cell transplant for SCID, so the T cells may come from the graft donor. The CDR3 runs from the conserved cysteine through the conserved F or W. Fields, in order: J gene, clone size, V gene, D gene, CDR3 DNA, CDR3 protein. A D gene is named only where the DNA matches it firmly. Size is omitted from some rows. Given values are once, few, many or a class for expanded clones.

j_gene: TRBJ1-1; abundance: .; v_gene: TRBV29-1; d_gene: TRBD1; CDR3nt: TGCAGCGTTGATTTGGTTGTCCTAGTGTCAGGACAGGGCACTGAAGCTTTCTTT; CDR3aa: CSVDLVVLVSGQGTEAFF
j_gene: TRBJ2-5; abundance: .; v_gene: TRBV12-3/TRBV12-4; d_gene: .; CDR3nt: TGTGCCAGCAAGAAAGAGACCCAGTACTTC; CDR3aa: CASKKETQYF
j_gene: TRBJ2-3; abundance: .; v_gene: TRBV7-2; d_gene: .; CDR3nt: TGTGCCAGCAGCCCCGGGACGTACTATAGCACAGATACGCAGTATTTT; CDR3aa: CASSPGTYYSTDTQYF
j_gene: TRBJ1-5; abundance: .; v_gene: TRBV20-1; d_gene: .; CDR3nt: TGCAGTGTACAGGGATGGGGTCAGCCCCAGCATTTT; CDR3aa: CSVQGWGQPQHF
j_gene: TRBJ2-7; abundance: .; v_gene: TRBV4-3; d_gene: TRBD1; CDR3nt: TGCGCCAGCAGCCAAGATTGGGACAGGGGGCTCGAGCAGTACTTC; CDR3aa: CASSQDWDRGLEQYF
j_gene: TRBJ2-1; abundance: few; v_gene: TRBV12-3/TRBV12-4; d_gene: TRBD1; CDR3nt: TGTGCCAGCAGTCCCAGGGACAGGGAAAGTCATTACAATGAGCAGTTCTTC; CDR3aa: CASSPRDRESHYNEQFF
j_gene: TRBJ2-7; abundance: few; v_gene: TRBV11-2; d_gene: .; CDR3nt: TGTGCCAGCAGCTCTTTGTGGGACATCAACTACGAGCAGTACTTC; CDR3aa: CASSSLWDINYEQYF
j_gene: TRBJ2-7; abundance: .; v_gene: TRBV20-1; d_gene: TRBD2; CDR3nt: TGCAGTGCTAGAGGGCGGGGGGACGTCTACGAGCAGTACTTC; CDR3aa: CSARGRGDVYEQYF
j_gene: TRBJ2-4; abundance: .; v_gene: TRBV5-6; d_gene: .; CDR3nt: TGTGCCAGCAATCGGGATGGAAACATTCAGTACTTC; CDR3aa: CASNRDGNIQYF
j_gene: TRBJ2-2; abundance: few; v_gene: TRBV7-9; d_gene: .; CDR3nt: TGTGCCAGCAGCCAACCTGGAGGGGGCTTCGCCGGGGAGCTGTTTTTT; CDR3aa: CASSQPGGGFAGELFF
j_gene: TRBJ2-1; abundance: .; v_gene: TRBV6-2/TRBV6-3; d_gene: TRBD1; CDR3nt: TGTGCCAGCAGTTACCTGACAGGGTCCAGGGTCAATGAGCAGTTCTTC; CDR3aa: CASSYLTGSRVNEQFF
j_gene: TRBJ2-2; abundance: few; v_gene: TRBV29-1; d_gene: TRBD1; CDR3nt: TGCAGCGTCCTGGGACAGGGGAAAGGCGGGGAGCTGTTTTTT; CDR3aa: CSVLGQGKGGELFF
j_gene: TRBJ1-1; abundance: .; v_gene: TRBV2; d_gene: .; CDR3nt: TGTGCCACCAAGGGGGGAGGAGGGACTGAAGCTTTCTTT; CDR3aa: CATKGGGGTEAFF
j_gene: TRBJ2-2; abundance: few; v_gene: TRBV7-9; d_gene: .; CDR3nt: TGTGCCAGCAGCTTCTCTGTTGTGGGGGAGCTGTTTTTT; CDR3aa: CASSFSVVGELFF
j_gene: TRBJ1-3; abundance: .; v_gene: TRBV7-8; d_gene: TRBD1; CDR3nt: TGTGCCAGCAGCTCGACGACAGGGTTCATTAAATGGGATGGAAACACCATATATTTT; CDR3aa: CASSSTTGFIKWDGNTIYF